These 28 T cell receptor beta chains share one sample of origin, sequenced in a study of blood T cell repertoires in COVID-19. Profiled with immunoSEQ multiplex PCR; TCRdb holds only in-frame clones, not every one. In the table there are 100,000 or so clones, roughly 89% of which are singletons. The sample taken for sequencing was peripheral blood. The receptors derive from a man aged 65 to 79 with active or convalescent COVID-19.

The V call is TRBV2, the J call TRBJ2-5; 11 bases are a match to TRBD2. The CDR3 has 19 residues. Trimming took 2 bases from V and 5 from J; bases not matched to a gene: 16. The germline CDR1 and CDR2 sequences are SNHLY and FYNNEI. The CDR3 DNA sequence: TGTGCCAGCAGTGAACGGCGGCTAGCGGGGGGTAAACTGCGGGAGACCCAGTACTTC. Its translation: CASSERRLAGGKLRETQYF.

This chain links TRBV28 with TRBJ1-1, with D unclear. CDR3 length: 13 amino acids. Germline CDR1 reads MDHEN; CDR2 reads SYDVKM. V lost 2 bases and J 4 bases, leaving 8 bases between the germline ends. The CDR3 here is CASSLNRGTEAFF. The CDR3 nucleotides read TGTGCCAGCAGTTTAAATCGGGGCACTGAAGCTTTCTTT.

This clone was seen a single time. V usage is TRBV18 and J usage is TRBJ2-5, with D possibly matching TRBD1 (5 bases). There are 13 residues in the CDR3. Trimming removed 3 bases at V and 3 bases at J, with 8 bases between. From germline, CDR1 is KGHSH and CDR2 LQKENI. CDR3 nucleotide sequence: TGTGCCAGCTCACCTGGCAGGGAAGAGACCCAGTACTTC. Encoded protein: CASSPGREETQYF.

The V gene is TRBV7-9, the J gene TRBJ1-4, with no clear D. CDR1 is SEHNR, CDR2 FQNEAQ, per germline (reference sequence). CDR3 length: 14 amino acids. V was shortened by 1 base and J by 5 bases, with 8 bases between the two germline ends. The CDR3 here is CASSLGLTNEKLFF. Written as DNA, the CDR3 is TGTGCCAGCAGCTTAGGGCTCACAAATGAAAAACTGTTTTTT.

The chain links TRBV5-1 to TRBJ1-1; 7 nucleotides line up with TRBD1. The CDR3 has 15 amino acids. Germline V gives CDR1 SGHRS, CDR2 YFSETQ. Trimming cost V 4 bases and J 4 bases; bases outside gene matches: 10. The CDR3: CASSGRTGEGTEAFF. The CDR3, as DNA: TGCGCCAGCAGCGGCAGGACAGGAGAGGGCACTGAAGCTTTCTTT.

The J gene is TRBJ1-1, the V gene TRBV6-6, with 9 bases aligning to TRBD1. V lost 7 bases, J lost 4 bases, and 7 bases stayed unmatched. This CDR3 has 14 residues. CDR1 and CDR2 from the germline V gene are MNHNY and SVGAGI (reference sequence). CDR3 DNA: TGTGCCAGCACCCCCGCGGGACAGGGCACTGAAGCTTTCTTT. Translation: CASTPAGQGTEAFF.

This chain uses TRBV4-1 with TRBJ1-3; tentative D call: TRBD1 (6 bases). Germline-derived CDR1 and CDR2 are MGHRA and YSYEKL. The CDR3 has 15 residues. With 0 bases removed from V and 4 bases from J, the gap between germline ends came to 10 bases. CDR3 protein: CASSQDPGVGNTIYF. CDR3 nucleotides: TGCGCCAGCAGCCAAGATCCAGGGGTAGGAAACACCATATATTTT.

The CDR3, as DNA: TGTGCCAGCAGCGACTATAGAAGAGTGGAAAAACTGTTTTTT. Translating it yields CASSDYRRVEKLFF. The rearrangement links TRBV7-9 to TRBJ1-4; D is ambiguous. Germline V CDR1 and CDR2: SEHNR, FQNEAQ (reference sequence). The CDR3 loop spans 14 amino acids. V was pared by 5 bases and J by 8 bases, with 15 bases between.

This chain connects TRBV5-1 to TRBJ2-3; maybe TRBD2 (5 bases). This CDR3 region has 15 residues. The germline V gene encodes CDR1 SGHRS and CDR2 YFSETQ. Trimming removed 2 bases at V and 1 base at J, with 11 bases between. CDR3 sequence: CASSFVRRGTDTQYF. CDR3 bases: TGCGCCAGCAGCTTTGTTAGGCGGGGCACAGATACGCAGTATTTT. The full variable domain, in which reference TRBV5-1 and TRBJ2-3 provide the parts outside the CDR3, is KAGVTQTPRYLIKTRGQQVTLSCSPISGHRSVSWYQQTPGQGLQFLFEYFSETQRNKGNFPGRFSGRQFSNSRSEMNVSTLELGDSALYLCASSFVRRGTDTQYFGPGTRLTVL.

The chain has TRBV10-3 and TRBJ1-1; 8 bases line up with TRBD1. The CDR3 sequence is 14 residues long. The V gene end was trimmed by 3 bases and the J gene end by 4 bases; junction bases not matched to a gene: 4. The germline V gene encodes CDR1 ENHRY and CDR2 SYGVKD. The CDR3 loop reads CAISEQGEATEAFF. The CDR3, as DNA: TGTGCCATCAGTGAACAGGGGGAGGCCACTGAAGCTTTCTTT.

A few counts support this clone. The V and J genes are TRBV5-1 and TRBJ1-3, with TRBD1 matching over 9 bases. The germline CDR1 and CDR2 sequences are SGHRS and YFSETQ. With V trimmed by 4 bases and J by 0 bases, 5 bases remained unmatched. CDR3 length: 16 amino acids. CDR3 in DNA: TGCGCCAGCAGCCAGGGGACAGGGAACTCTGGAAACACCATATATTTT. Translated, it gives CASSQGTGNSGNTIYF.

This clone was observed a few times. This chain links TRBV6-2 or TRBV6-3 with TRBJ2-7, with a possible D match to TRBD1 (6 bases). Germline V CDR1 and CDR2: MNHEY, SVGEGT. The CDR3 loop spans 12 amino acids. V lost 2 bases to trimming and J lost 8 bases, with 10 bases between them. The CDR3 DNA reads TGTGCCAGCAGTTACGCACAGGGTCAGCAGTACTTC. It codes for CASSYAQGQQYF.

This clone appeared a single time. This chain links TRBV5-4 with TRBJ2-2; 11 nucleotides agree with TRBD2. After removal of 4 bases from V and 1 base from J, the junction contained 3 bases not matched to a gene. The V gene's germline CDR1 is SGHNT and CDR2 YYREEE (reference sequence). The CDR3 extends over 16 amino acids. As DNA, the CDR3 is TGTGCCAGCAGCACCCTAGCGGGGGGGAACACCGGGGAGCTGTTTTTT. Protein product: CASSTLAGGNTGELFF.

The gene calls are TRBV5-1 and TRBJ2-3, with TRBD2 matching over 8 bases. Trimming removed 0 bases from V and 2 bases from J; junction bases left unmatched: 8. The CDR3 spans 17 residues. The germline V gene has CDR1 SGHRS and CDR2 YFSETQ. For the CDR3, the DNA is TGCGCCAGCAGCTTGGAGGTCGCGGGGGGATACACAGATACGCAGTATTTT. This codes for CASSLEVAGGYTDTQYF.

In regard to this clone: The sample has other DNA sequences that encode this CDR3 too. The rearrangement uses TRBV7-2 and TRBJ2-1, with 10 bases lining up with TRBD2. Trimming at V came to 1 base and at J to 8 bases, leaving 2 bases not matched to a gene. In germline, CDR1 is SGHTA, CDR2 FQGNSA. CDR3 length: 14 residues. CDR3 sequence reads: CASSLGLAGDEQFF. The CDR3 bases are TGTGCCAGCAGCTTAGGGCTAGCGGGGGATGAGCAGTTCTTC.

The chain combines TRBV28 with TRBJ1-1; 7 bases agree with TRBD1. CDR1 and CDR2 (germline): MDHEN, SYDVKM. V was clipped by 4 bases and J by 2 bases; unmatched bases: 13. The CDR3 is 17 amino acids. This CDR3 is CASSSPIRTGYNTEAFF. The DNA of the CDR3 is TGTGCCAGCAGTTCTCCGATCAGGACAGGCTATAACACTGAAGCTTTCTTT.

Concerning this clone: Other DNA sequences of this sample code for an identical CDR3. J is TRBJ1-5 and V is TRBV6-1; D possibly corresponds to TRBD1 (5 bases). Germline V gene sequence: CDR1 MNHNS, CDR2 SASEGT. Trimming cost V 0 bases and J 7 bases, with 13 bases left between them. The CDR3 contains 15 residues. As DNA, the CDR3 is TGTGCCAGCAGTGAAGCAGGAGGGAGGGACCAGCCCCAGCATTTT. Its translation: CASSEAGGRDQPQHF.

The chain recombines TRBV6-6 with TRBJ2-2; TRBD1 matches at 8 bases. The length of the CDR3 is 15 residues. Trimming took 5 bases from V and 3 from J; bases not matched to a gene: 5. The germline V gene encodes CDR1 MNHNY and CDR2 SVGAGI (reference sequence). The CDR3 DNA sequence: TGTGCCAGCAGTCGACAGGGGTCGGACACCGGGGAGCTGTTTTTT. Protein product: CASSRQGSDTGELFF.

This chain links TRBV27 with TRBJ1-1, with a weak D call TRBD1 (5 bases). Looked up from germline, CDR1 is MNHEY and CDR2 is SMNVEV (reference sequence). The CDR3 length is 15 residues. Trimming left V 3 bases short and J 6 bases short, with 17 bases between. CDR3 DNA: TGTGCCAGCAGTTTTAGGAAGGGGAGGGTGGCTGAAGCTTTCTTT. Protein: CASSFRKGRVAEAFF.

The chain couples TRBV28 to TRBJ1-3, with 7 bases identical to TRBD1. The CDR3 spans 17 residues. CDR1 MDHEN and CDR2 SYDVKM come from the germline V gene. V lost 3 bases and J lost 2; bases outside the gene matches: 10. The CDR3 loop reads CASSFLAGGLAGNTIYF. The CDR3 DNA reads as TGTGCCAGCAGTTTTCTGGCAGGGGGTTTGGCTGGAAACACCATATATTTT.

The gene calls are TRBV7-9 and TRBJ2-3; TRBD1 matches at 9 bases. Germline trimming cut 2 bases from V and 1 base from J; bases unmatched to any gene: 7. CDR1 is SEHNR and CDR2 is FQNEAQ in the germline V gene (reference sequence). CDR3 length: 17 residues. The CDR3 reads CASSLMTGGRGTDTQYF. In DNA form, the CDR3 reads TGTGCCAGCAGCTTAATGACAGGGGGTAGGGGCACAGATACGCAGTATTTT.

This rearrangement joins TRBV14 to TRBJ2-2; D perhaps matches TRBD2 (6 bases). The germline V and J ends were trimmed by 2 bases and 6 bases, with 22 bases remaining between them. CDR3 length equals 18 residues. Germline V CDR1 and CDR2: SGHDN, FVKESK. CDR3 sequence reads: CASSQRPRTTQEAGELFF. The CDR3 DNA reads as TGTGCCAGCAGCCAAAGGCCCAGGACTACCCAGGAGGCCGGGGAGCTGTTTTTT.

The DNA of the CDR3 is TGTGCCAGCAGCTTAAGTGGGTGGCGACAGGGTGAATACGGGAGTACGCAGTATTTT. It is translated as CASSLSGWRQGEYGSTQYF. The J gene is TRBJ2-3, the V gene TRBV7-9, with TRBD1 as a possible D gene (7 bases). Germline CDR1 reads SEHNR; CDR2 reads FQNEAQ (reference sequence). Trimming removed 2 bases from V and 8 bases from J, with 29 bases in between. This CDR3 region has 19 residues.

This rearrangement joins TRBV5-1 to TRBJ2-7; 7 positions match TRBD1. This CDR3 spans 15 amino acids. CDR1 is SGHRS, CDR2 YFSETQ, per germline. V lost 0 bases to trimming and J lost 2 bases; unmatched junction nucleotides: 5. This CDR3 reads CASSLAWGQTYEQYF. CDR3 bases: TGCGCCAGCAGCTTGGCCTGGGGACAGACCTACGAGCAGTACTTC.

DNA of the CDR3: TGTGCCAGCAGTCTCCAGGGGGGCGATAATTCACCCCTCCACTTT. Encoded protein: CASSLQGGDNSPLHF. The genes are TRBV27 and TRBJ1-6; 7 bases match TRBD1. With V trimmed by 5 bases and J by 5 bases, 6 bases remained unmatched. Germline-derived CDR1 and CDR2 are MNHEY and SMNVEV (reference sequence). The CDR3 has 15 residues.

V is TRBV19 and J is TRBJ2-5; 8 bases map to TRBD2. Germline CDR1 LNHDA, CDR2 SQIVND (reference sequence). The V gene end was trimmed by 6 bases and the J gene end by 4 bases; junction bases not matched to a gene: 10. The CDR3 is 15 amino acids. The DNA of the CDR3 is TGTGCCAGTAGCACAACCCCGGGACTAGGAGAGACCCAGTACTTC. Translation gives CASSTTPGLGETQYF. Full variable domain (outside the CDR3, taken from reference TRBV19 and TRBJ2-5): DGGITQSPKYLFRKEGQNVTLSCEQNLNHDAMYWYRQDPGQGLRLIYYSQIVNDFQKGDIAEGYSVSREKKESFPLTVTSAQKNPTAFYLCASSTTPGLGETQYFGPGTRLLVL.

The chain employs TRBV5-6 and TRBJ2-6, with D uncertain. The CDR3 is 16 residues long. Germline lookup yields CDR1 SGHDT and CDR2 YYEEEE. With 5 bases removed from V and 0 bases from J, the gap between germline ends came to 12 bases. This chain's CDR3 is CASRVYTNSGANVLTF. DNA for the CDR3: TGTGCCAGCAGGGTTTACACGAACTCTGGGGCCAACGTCCTGACTTTC.

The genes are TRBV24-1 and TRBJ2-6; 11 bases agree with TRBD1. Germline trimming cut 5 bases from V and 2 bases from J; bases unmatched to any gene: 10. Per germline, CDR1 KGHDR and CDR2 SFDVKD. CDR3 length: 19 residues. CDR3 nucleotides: TGTGCCACCAGTGTTATAACGGACAGGGGGCAGGCTGGGGCCAACGTCCTGACTTTC. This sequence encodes CATSVITDRGQAGANVLTF.